The source of this TCR beta chain is a study of blood T cell repertoires in COVID-19. Study details: Donors in the United States, Italy and Spain gave samples during acute or convalescent COVID-19. PBMCs, B-cell-depleted T cells, or T cells provided the cDNA or gDNA that made up the material.

CDR3 length equals 15 residues. V lost 0 bases and J 4 bases, leaving 9 bases between the germline ends. Germline V gene sequence: CDR1 MNHEY, CDR2 SVGAGI. In the authors' methods: Nucleated cell number was recorded as an estimate derived from reference gene primer amplification. Sequenced by immunoSEQ multiplex PCR; TCRdb stores in-frame clones only, minus some. Clone size and the V and J calls come from that table; the DNA yielded D and trimming. This sample has a few hundred thousand clones, with 70% to 90% found just once. This TCR was sampled from a man in his fifties or sixties with COVID-19, enrolled during active disease. Specimen: peripheral blood. The gene calls are TRBV6-5 and TRBJ2-2; D is undetermined. The CDR3 is CASSYSQAGTGELFF. The CDR3 bases are TGTGCCAGCAGTTACTCCCAAGCAGGCACCGGGGAGCTGTTTTTT.